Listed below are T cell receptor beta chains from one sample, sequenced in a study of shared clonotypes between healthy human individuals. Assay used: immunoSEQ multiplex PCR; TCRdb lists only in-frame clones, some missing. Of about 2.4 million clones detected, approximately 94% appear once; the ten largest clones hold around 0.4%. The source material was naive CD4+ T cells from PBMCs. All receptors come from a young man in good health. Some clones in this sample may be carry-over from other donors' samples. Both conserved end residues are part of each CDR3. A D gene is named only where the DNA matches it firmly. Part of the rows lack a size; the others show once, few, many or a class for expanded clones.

TGTGCCAGCACAGAAGACAGGGGGCGACAGCCCCAGCATTTT	CASTEDRGRQPQHF	.	TRBJ1-5	TRBV6-6	TRBD1
TGTGCCTGGAGTCTAGGGGTAGGCGAGCAGTACTTC	CAWSLGVGEQYF	.	TRBJ2-7	TRBV30	.
TGTGCCAGCTGGGGACTGAACACCGGGGAGCTGTTTTTT	CASWGLNTGELFF	.	TRBJ2-2	TRBV6-5	.
TGTGCCAGCTCACCAGGGCCCGAGCAGTACTTC	CASSPGPEQYF	.	TRBJ2-7	TRBV18	.
TGTGCCAGCAGTGAAGGGGGGACGCATTATGGCTACACCTTC	CASSEGGTHYGYTF	once	TRBJ1-2	TRBV2	.
TGTGCCAGCAGTAGTGATTACGGGCAGTTCTTC	CASSSDYGQFF	.	TRBJ2-1	TRBV6-5	.
TGTGCCAGCAGCTTGGGACTAGCGTTGGCTGAGCAGTTCTTC	CASSLGLALAEQFF	.	TRBJ2-1	TRBV11-2	TRBD2
TGTGCCAGCAGCCTTGGCTGGCTATCCTACGAGCAGTACTTC	CASSLGWLSYEQYF	.	TRBJ2-7	TRBV11-2	.
TGCAGCGTTTCAGGGACACTGAACACTGAAGCTTTCTTT	CSVSGTLNTEAFF	.	TRBJ1-1	TRBV29-1	.
TGTGCCAGCAGTTTTATCACCGGGGAGCTGTTTTTT	CASSFITGELFF	.	TRBJ2-2	TRBV27	.
TGTGCCAGCTCCCCCGGACAATACCAAGAGACCCAGTACTTC	CASSPGQYQETQYF	.	TRBJ2-5	TRBV2	.
TGTGCCAGCAGTAGGCCCCACTATGGCTACACCTTC	CASSRPHYGYTF	.	TRBJ1-2	TRBV6-6	.
TGTGCCAGCAGCCCCGAGGTGGCTAGCGTTGGCACCGGGGAGCTGTTTTTT	CASSPEVASVGTGELFF	.	TRBJ2-2	TRBV7-3	.
TGTGCCAGCAGCAAAGGCCAGGGAAGGCTCTACGAGCAGTACTTC	CASSKGQGRLYEQYF	.	TRBJ2-7	TRBV21-1	.
TGTGCCAGCAGCACCCGGCCCCCAAACTATGGCTACACCTTC	CASSTRPPNYGYTF	.	TRBJ1-2	TRBV28	.
TGTGCCAGTAGTGTCCTAGGGGGCGGTGGGGCCAACGTCCTGACTTTC	CASSVLGGGGANVLTF	.	TRBJ2-6	TRBV19	TRBD1
TGTGCCAGCAGCTTAGCGCCGGGACAGGGTGGATCACCCCTCCACTTT	CASSLAPGQGGSPLHF	.	TRBJ1-6	TRBV7-2	TRBD1
TGCGCCAGCAGCCCCCGACAGGGGAGGGATGAGCAGTTCTTC	CASSPRQGRDEQFF	.	TRBJ2-1	TRBV5-1	.
TGTGCCGGGGGGGCCTCCTACAATGAGCAGTTCTTC	CAGGASYNEQFF	.	TRBJ2-1	TRBV11-2	.
TGTGCCAGCAGCTTAGGGGGGCAGGGGGAGACCCAGTACTTC	CASSLGGQGETQYF	.	TRBJ2-5	TRBV7-7	.
TGTGCCAGCAGCGTAGGAACGGATACCGCGGGAGGAAACACCATATATTTT	CASSVGTDTAGGNTIYF	.	TRBJ1-3	TRBV9	.
TGTGCCAGCAAATTAGGAGGGATCCTACGGAACACCGGGGAGCTGTTTTTT	CASKLGGILRNTGELFF	.	TRBJ2-2	TRBV28	.
TGCGCCAGCAGCTTTCAGGGGGCTGACAATGAGCAGTTCTTC	CASSFQGADNEQFF	.	TRBJ2-1	TRBV5-1	TRBD1
TGCAGCGTTGAAGATAGGGCAGACTCCTACAATGAGCAGTTCTTC	CSVEDRADSYNEQFF	.	TRBJ2-1	TRBV29-1	.
TGTGCCAGCAGCTTGATGGACGGCAAGGGGGCTTTCTTT	CASSLMDGKGAFF	few	TRBJ1-1	TRBV7-9	.
TGTGCCAGTAACCCGACAGGGGGTCAGCCCCAGCATTTT	CASNPTGGQPQHF	few	TRBJ1-5	TRBV19	TRBD1
TGCGCCAGCAGCTTGGCGGGACAGGTCCGCTCTGGGGCCAACGTCCTGACTTTC	CASSLAGQVRSGANVLTF	.	TRBJ2-6	TRBV5-1	TRBD1
TGCGCCAGCAGCTTGGGGGCGGGAGGGTACGAGCAGTACTTC	CASSLGAGGYEQYF	.	TRBJ2-7	TRBV5-1	TRBD2
TGCGCCAGCAGCCAAGATCTAAGTCAGGGCGAAAAACTGTTTTTT	CASSQDLSQGEKLFF	once	TRBJ1-4	TRBV4-3	.
TGTGCCAGCAGTGATCGAGAAAATAGCAATCAGCCCCAGCATTTT	CASSDRENSNQPQHF	.	TRBJ1-5	TRBV2	.
TGTGCCAGTAGGCAAACGAACACCGGGGAGCTGTTTTTT	CASRQTNTGELFF	.	TRBJ2-2	TRBV19	.
TGTGCCAGCAGCGATCTGGTGAGCGTCCAAGAGACCCAGTACTTC	CASSDLVSVQETQYF	.	TRBJ2-5	TRBV13	.
TGTGCCAGCAGCGCCCGACAGGGCTGGCAAGAGACCCAGTACTTC	CASSARQGWQETQYF	.	TRBJ2-5	TRBV9	TRBD1
TGTGCCAGCAGCCGAGGTGGAGGCCTGAACACTGAAGCTTTCTTT	CASSRGGGLNTEAFF	.	TRBJ1-1	TRBV5-8	.
TGTGCCAGCAGTCCTAGCGGGAGGGGCACAGATACGCAGTATTTT	CASSPSGRGTDTQYF	.	TRBJ2-3	TRBV28	TRBD2
TGTGCTAGTGGTTGGCTGTCCGGGGGGATCACCGGGGAGCTGTTTTTT	CASGWLSGGITGELFF	.	TRBJ2-2	TRBV12-5	TRBD2
TGTGCCAGCAGGATAAGTGGGCTTAATTCACCCCTCCACTTT	CASRISGLNSPLHF	.	TRBJ1-6	TRBV6-1	.
TGTGCCAGTTTTTTTTCTAATAGCAATCAGCCCCAGCATTTT	CASFFSNSNQPQHF	once	TRBJ1-5	TRBV6-6	.
TGCAGTGCTTACTATGGAAACACCATATATTTT	CSAYYGNTIYF	.	TRBJ1-3	TRBV20-1	.
TGCGCCAGCAGCGCTCGCCGGGACACCCCTGGGGCTGAGCAGTTCTTC	CASSARRDTPGAEQFF	.	TRBJ2-1	TRBV5-1	.
TGTGCCAGCAGGCCTGACAGGGGTGCATCCTACGAGCAGTACTTC	CASRPDRGASYEQYF	.	TRBJ2-7	TRBV6-5	TRBD1
TGTGCCAGCAGTTTACTCCCCCGGGACAGGGCCTATGGCTACACCTTC	CASSLLPRDRAYGYTF	.	TRBJ1-2	TRBV28	TRBD1
TGTGCCAGTAGCAGGACAGGAATAGGGGAGACCCAGTACTTC	CASSRTGIGETQYF	once	TRBJ2-5	TRBV19	TRBD1
TGTGCTAGTGCCAAACTAGCGGGAGCTCTCACCGGGGAGCTGTTTTTT	CASAKLAGALTGELFF	.	TRBJ2-2	TRBV12-5	TRBD2
TGTGCCAGCAGCTCGGGGACTAGCGGCACCTACGAGCAGTACTTC	CASSSGTSGTYEQYF	.	TRBJ2-7	TRBV11-2	TRBD2
TGCGCCAGCAGCCACCAGGGCGACAATGAGCAGTTCTTC	CASSHQGDNEQFF	.	TRBJ2-1	TRBV4-3	.
TGTGCCAGCAGCTTTTTCACAGGGGGCAATGAGCAGTTCTTC	CASSFFTGGNEQFF	.	TRBJ2-1	TRBV7-6	TRBD1
TGCGCCAGCAGCTTGGCCTTTCGCCCAGGGGGCAATGGCGGGACTAGTATTCCGACGCAGTATTTT	CASSLAFRPGGNGGTSIPTQYF	.	TRBJ2-3	TRBV5-1	.
TGTGCCAGCACCCTGGGAACAAACTATGGCTACACCTTC	CASTLGTNYGYTF	.	TRBJ1-2	TRBV6-6	.
TGTGCCAGCAGCCGGATTCGGGACAGACCGGGGACTCTACTTTTT	CASSRIRDRPGTLLF	.	TRBJ2-3	TRBV28	.
TGTGCCAGCAGACCGGGAGGGGCTTACAATGAGCAGTTCTTC	CASRPGGAYNEQFF	once	TRBJ2-1	TRBV7-2	TRBD2
TGTGCCAGCAGCGAGGGACAGGGGATTGCCGGGGAGCTGTTTTTT	CASSEGQGIAGELFF	.	TRBJ2-2	TRBV2	TRBD1
TGCGCCAGCAGCTTGGCTGGCCCTACAGAACCCCAAGAGACCCAGTACTTC	CASSLAGPTEPQETQYF	.	TRBJ2-5	TRBV5-1	.
TGTGCCAGCAGCCCCAGCGGCAGGTTTTCCTACGAGCAGTACTTC	CASSPSGRFSYEQYF	.	TRBJ2-7	TRBV25-1	.
TGTGCCAGCAGGCCCGGGACAGGGGGAAACACCATATATTTT	CASRPGTGGNTIYF	once	TRBJ1-3	TRBV6-1	TRBD1
TGTGCCAGCAGTTTATCCCTCTGGGGGGGGTCCTCCTATGGCTACACCTTC	CASSLSLWGGSSYGYTF	.	TRBJ1-2	TRBV28	.
TGCGCCAGCAGCCCCCAAGGAGGGGGTAGCTCTGGAAACACCATATATTTT	CASSPQGGGSSGNTIYF	.	TRBJ1-3	TRBV5-1	.